This T cell receptor beta chain was retrieved from a study of technical replicates of blood from a handful of donors. Assay used: immunoSEQ multiplex PCR; TCRdb lists only in-frame clones, some missing. The table includes some 66,000 clones, 95% to 98% detected once. The CDR3 is 15 amino acids. The germline CDR1 and CDR2 sequences are GTSNPN and SVGIG (reference sequence). The ends lost 1 base at V and 4 bases at J; junction bases unmatched: 6. The chain has TRBV30 and TRBJ2-3; 9 bases are shared with TRBD1. The TCR comes from a human donor in good health. The sample was T cells isolated from PBMCs. The CDR3 protein is CAWSETGGISDTQYF. CDR3 sequence (DNA): TGTGCCTGGAGTGAAACAGGGGGCATTTCAGATACGCAGTATTTT.